These 22 T cell receptor beta chains originate from one sample sequenced in a study of Ad26.COV2.S vaccination and SARS-CoV-2 variants. Profiling relied on immunoSEQ multiplex PCR, and the TCRdb table lists in-frame clones only, not all of them. The table records some 450,000 clones, 90% of them present only once. Treatment given: around 19 received Ad26.COV2.S at low or high dose, single or two shots; about five received placebo; per-sample allocation not given. Following the first vaccine or placebo injection, samples were taken on day 63. The material was peripheral blood, obtained in a trial of Ad26.COV2.S vaccine versus placebo. These receptors were collected from a person between 18 and 59 years old who received the Ad26.COV2.S COVID-19 vaccine or a placebo.

J is TRBJ2-1 and V is TRBV7-2; 10 bases align to TRBD2. This CDR3 comprises 16 residues. The J segment lost 7 bases and the V segment lost 1 base, leaving 7 bases of the junction unmatched. The V gene's germline CDR1 is SGHTA and CDR2 FQGNSA. The DNA for the CDR3 is TGTGCCAGCAGCTTAGAGGGACTAGCGCCACTTAATGAGCAGTTCTTC. Its translation is CASSLEGLAPLNEQFF.

The chain couples TRBV5-1 to TRBJ2-2; 13 bases are shared with TRBD2. CDR1 and CDR2 (germline): SGHRS, YFSETQ. This CDR3 has 17 amino acids. With V trimmed by 2 bases and J by 3 bases, 4 bases remained unmatched. CDR3 sequence (DNA): TGCGCCAGCAGCTTAGAGGGACTAGCGGGGTACACCGGGGAGCTGTTTTTT. Its protein is CASSLEGLAGYTGELFF.

The chain recombines TRBV7-9 with TRBJ2-7; 9 bases match TRBD2. Per germline, CDR1 SEHNR and CDR2 FQNEAQ (reference sequence). The CDR3 loop spans 15 amino acids. V gave up 2 bases and J gave up 1 base; unmatched junction bases: 3. CDR3 protein: CASSLLAGNSYEQYF. Written as DNA, the CDR3 is TGTGCCAGCAGCTTACTAGCGGGAAATTCCTACGAGCAGTACTTC.

This clone has just one count. The rearrangement uses TRBV11-2 and TRBJ2-2; TRBD2 might be the D (6 bases). CDR3 size: 15 residues. Between the trimmed V and J ends, which lost 2 bases and 5 bases, there was a span of 12 bases. Germline loops: CDR1 SGHAT, CDR2 FQNNGV. CDR3 sequence: CASSLTGAGTGELFF. DNA for the CDR3: TGTGCCAGCAGCTTAACGGGAGCTGGGACCGGGGAGCTGTTTTTT.

The chain recombines TRBV2 with TRBJ2-4; a weak D match, TRBD1 (5 bases). Trimming removed 8 bases at V and 1 base at J, with 15 bases between. This CDR3 has 15 residues. Germline CDR1 SNHLY, CDR2 FYNNEI. CDR3 nucleotides: TGTGCCAGCTCCCCTGGGGCTCTGGCCAAAAACATTCAGTACTTC. Protein: CASSPGALAKNIQYF.

V is TRBV4-3 and J is TRBJ2-7; TRBD1 matches at 8 bases. The CDR3 extends over 12 amino acids. The germline V gene encodes CDR1 LGHNA and CDR2 YSLEER. V shed 4 bases and J 6 bases; nucleotides not matched to a gene: 2. CDR3 protein: CASSRDRGEQYF. CDR3 DNA sequence: TGCGCCAGCAGCCGAGACAGGGGCGAGCAGTACTTC.

The J gene is TRBJ1-4, the V gene TRBV5-6; no definite D call. The V end lost 2 bases, the J end lost 2 bases, and 13 bases lay between the germline ends. There are 16 residues in the CDR3. From germline, CDR1 is SGHDT and CDR2 YYEEEE. CDR3 in amino acids: CASSFDLGATNEKLFF. The CDR3 region has the DNA TGTGCCAGCAGCTTCGACCTGGGCGCTACTAATGAAAAACTGTTTTTT.

The chain joins TRBV10-3 to TRBJ1-6, with 8 bases lining up with TRBD1. Trimming removed 10 bases from V and 5 bases from J; junction bases left unmatched: 13. CDR3 length: 16 amino acids. Germline CDR1 ENHRY, CDR2 SYGVKD. The CDR3 protein is CATAEDRVGDNSPLHF. The CDR3 DNA sequence: TGTGCCACCGCCGAGGACAGGGTGGGGGATAATTCACCCCTCCACTTT.

This chain links TRBV5-6 with TRBJ2-7; TRBD1 agrees at 10 bases. Germline loops: CDR1 SGHDT, CDR2 YYEEEE. CDR3 length: 15 residues. V was pared by 4 bases and J by 5 bases, with 9 bases of the junction left unmatched. In nucleotides, the CDR3 is TGTGCCAGCAGCCAGACAGGGGGCTTTAGGGACGAGCAGTACTTC. It yields the protein CASSQTGGFRDEQYF. The whole variable domain, filled in from reference TRBV5-6 and TRBJ2-7, reads DAGVTQSPTHLIKTRGQQVTLRCSPKSGHDTVSWYQQALGQGPQFIFQYYEEEERQRGNFPDRFSGHQFPNYSSELNVNALLLGDSALYLCASSQTGGFRDEQYFGPGTRLTVT.

V usage is TRBV30 and J usage is TRBJ1-3; no firm D call. The germline gives CDR1 GTSNPN, CDR2 SVGIG (reference sequence). The CDR3 extends over 13 amino acids. Trimming took 3 bases from V and 0 from J, leaving 6 bases between them. CDR3 nucleotide sequence: TGTGCCTGGAGCTTGAGCTCTGGAAACACCATATATTTT. Translation: CAWSLSSGNTIYF.

V is TRBV3-1 (or the pseudogene TRBV3-2) and J is TRBJ2-3; D is uncertain. Deletions cut 0 bases from V and 6 bases from J, with 19 bases between. The CDR3 is 17 amino acids. CDR1 is LGHDT, CDR2 YNNKEL, per germline (reference sequence). CDR3 DNA sequence: TGTGCCAGCAGCCAAGATGGACCGGGTCCTTACGGGGATACGCAGTATTTT. Its translation: CASSQDGPGPYGDTQYF.

The chain has TRBV11-1 and TRBJ2-5; D perhaps matches TRBD1 (5 bases). The CDR3 spans 15 residues. CDR1 and CDR2 (germline): SGHAT, FQDESV (reference sequence). V was cut by 1 base and J by 6 bases, with 15 bases left in between. The CDR3 DNA follows: TGTGCCAGCAGCTTAGTAGCTTTAGGGGCGAAGACCCAGTACTTC. Its protein product is CASSLVALGAKTQYF.

The CDR3 sequence: CATGRENTGELFF. CDR3 coding DNA: TGTGCCACAGGGCGGGAGAACACCGGGGAGCTGTTTTTT. The V gene is TRBV24-1, the J gene TRBJ2-2, with D possibly matching TRBD2 (6 bases). V was cut by 10 bases and J by 1 base, with 9 bases left in between. CDR1 is KGHDR and CDR2 is SFDVKD in the germline V gene. The CDR3 contains 13 residues.

This sequence joins TRBV4-2 and TRBJ2-7; 8 nucleotides agree with TRBD2. Germline CDR1 is LGHNA and CDR2 is YNFKEQ. Trimming took 1 base from V and 0 from J; bases not matched to a gene: 5. The CDR3 runs to 16 residues. The CDR3, as DNA: TGTGCCAGCAGCCAAGCTAGCGGGCCCTACTCCTACGAGCAGTACTTC. Its protein is CASSQASGPYSYEQYF.

This chain connects TRBV13 to TRBJ2-3; TRBD1 matches at 8 bases. J gave up 3 bases and V 1 base, and 6 bases lay outside the gene matches. CDR1 and CDR2 (germline): PRHDT, FYEKMQ (reference sequence). This CDR3 region has 16 residues. This chain's CDR3 is CASSLVRTGRTDTQYF. CDR3 nucleotides: TGTGCCAGCAGCTTAGTTAGGACAGGGCGGACAGATACGCAGTATTTT.

A note on this clone: The junction differs from germline at one of its ends, possibly a read error. The chain couples TRBV4-2 to TRBJ2-7; possible D gene TRBD1, 6 bases. The CDR3 extends over 14 amino acids. The V gene's germline CDR1 is LGHNA and CDR2 YNFKEQ. CDR3 bases: TGTGCCAGCAGCCAAGATGCAGGGGCCTACGCGCAGTACTTC. Its protein product is CASSQDAGAYAQYF.

The chain combines TRBV28 with TRBJ2-7; the match to TRBD2 covers 9 bases. Germline loops: CDR1 MDHEN, CDR2 SYDVKM. The CDR3 length is 17 residues. With V trimmed by 6 bases and J by 0 bases, 12 bases remained unmatched. The CDR3 region has the DNA TGTGCCAGCAGAGTTGCTAGCGGGAAGGTCGGCTCCTACGAGCAGTACTTC. This encodes CASRVASGKVGSYEQYF.

The chain uses TRBV27 and TRBJ1-1; D might be TRBD1 (5 bases). Deletions cut 6 bases from V and 4 bases from J, with 15 bases between. Germline V gene lookup returns CDR1 MNHEY and CDR2 SMNVEV (reference sequence). The CDR3 is 14 residues long. CDR3 protein: CASRDTGGGTEAFF. Written as DNA, the CDR3 is TGTGCCAGCAGGGATACGGGGGGAGGCACTGAAGCTTTCTTT.

The chain is built from TRBV6-5 and TRBJ2-5, with TRBD1 matching 10 bases. The CDR3 totals 14 residues. The V gene's germline CDR1 is MNHEY and CDR2 SVGAGI. Unmatched junction bases numbered 6, after V lost 6 bases and J lost 5 bases. The CDR3 is CASRTDRGRETQYF. CDR3 DNA: TGTGCCAGCAGGACCGACAGGGGGCGGGAGACCCAGTACTTC.

The table lists this clone with a count of one. The chain joins TRBV28 to TRBJ2-1, with TRBD2 as a possible D gene (7 bases). This CDR3 comprises 13 residues. Trimming removed 6 bases at V and 13 bases at J, with 19 bases between. Germline V gene sequence: CDR1 MDHEN, CDR2 SYDVKM. The CDR3 reads CASSPNPGGLQFF. The CDR3 region has the DNA TGTGCCAGCAGCCCGAATCCGGGGGGCCTTCAGTTCTTC.

This chain joins TRBV11-2 and TRBJ1-6; D is ambiguous. Between the trimmed V and J ends, which lost 7 bases and 6 bases, there was a span of 7 bases. Germline CDR1 and CDR2: SGHAT and FQNNGV. The CDR3 sequence is 12 residues long. CDR3 sequence reads: CASNTLNSPLHF. The CDR3 region has the DNA TGTGCCAGCAACACACTTAATTCACCCCTCCACTTT.

The J gene is TRBJ2-1, the V gene TRBV5-1, with 7 bases that match TRBD2. The V gene's germline CDR1 is SGHRS and CDR2 YFSETQ. CDR3 length equals 15 residues. V shed 0 bases and J 4 bases; nucleotides not matched to a gene: 4. The CDR3 DNA reads as TGCGCCAGCAGCTTGGCCCTAGCGGCATACAATGAGCAGTTCTTC. This codes for CASSLALAAYNEQFF.